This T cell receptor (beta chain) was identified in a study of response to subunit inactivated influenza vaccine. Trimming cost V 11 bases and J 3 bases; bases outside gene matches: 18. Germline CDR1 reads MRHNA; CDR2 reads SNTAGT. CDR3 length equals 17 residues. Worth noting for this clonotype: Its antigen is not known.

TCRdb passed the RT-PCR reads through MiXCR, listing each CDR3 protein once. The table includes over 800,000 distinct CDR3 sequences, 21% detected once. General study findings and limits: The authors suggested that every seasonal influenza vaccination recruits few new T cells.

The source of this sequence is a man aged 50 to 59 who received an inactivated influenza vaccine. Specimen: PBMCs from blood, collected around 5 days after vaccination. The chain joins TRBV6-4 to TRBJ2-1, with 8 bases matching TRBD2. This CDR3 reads CALSLVASGFNYNEQFF. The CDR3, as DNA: TGTGCCCTCTCTCTCGTGGCTAGCGGGTTCAACTACAATGAGCAGTTCTTC.